This TCR beta chain is drawn from a study of regulatory T cells in long-lasting Graves disease. Findings and caveats of the study: Analyses excluded thyroid tissue, covering peripheral blood alone. Newly diagnosed Graves' patients had higher TCR diversity than persistent ones.

To make TCR beta libraries, researchers used iRepertoire HTBI primers and Arm-PCR of CDR3 regions. Each CDR3 protein gets one entry after TCRdb re-called the multiplex PCR reads with MiXCR. This sample has fewer than 350,000 distinct CDR3 sequences; approximately 20% occur once, and the top ten carry about 39%. Germline V gene data show CDR1 as MNHNS and CDR2 as SASEGT. Trimming stripped 7 bases from V and 0 bases from J, with 13 bases between. The CDR3 loop spans 15 amino acids. Time point: newly diagnosed GD, antithyroid drugs for less than 3 months. RNA extracted from PBMCs served as the sequencing template. This clonotype showed up just a few times. Its antigen is as yet unknown.

The clonotype originates from a female donor with Graves disease. Sequences were derived from peripheral blood mononuclear cells (PBMCs), sampled at new diagnosis, from a patient treated with antithyroid drugs. The V and J genes are TRBV6-1 and TRBJ1-3; D is uncertain. The CDR3 coding sequence is TGTGCCAGCACCCCGGAGGCAGGCTCTGGAAACACCATATATTTT. It is translated as CASTPEAGSGNTIYF.